This T cell receptor beta chain was identified during a study of shared clonotypes between healthy human individuals. Authors' data handling: ImmunoSEQ output lacked quality scores and full-length reads, limiting matched filtering. Using immunoSEQ multiplex PCR, the repertoire was profiled, and TCRdb retains in-frame clones only, with some absent. D and trimming come from the DNA, and the V and J calls and clone size come from that table. The sample holds about 2 million clones, about 94% seen once. In the case of this clone: Its cognate antigen is unknown.

Positive CCR7 selection of CD45RO-negative cells yielded the naive CD8 cells, and terminally differentiated effector memory CD45RA+ cells were excluded. Points from the study as a whole: There were few donors, and this limited the genetic and exposure-history diversity represented.

Per germline, CDR1 DFQATT and CDR2 SNEGSKA (reference sequence). Deletions cut 8 bases from V and 1 base from J, with 8 bases between. CDR3 length: 11 residues. The TCR was taken from a man younger than 35 in good health. Sequencing was carried out using naive CD8+ T cells sorted from blood. The chain is built from TRBV20-1 and TRBJ1-1, with D possibly matching TRBD1 (6 bases). The CDR3 bases are TGCAGTACGACAGGGAACACTGAAGCTTTCTTT. Translation: CSTTGNTEAFF.